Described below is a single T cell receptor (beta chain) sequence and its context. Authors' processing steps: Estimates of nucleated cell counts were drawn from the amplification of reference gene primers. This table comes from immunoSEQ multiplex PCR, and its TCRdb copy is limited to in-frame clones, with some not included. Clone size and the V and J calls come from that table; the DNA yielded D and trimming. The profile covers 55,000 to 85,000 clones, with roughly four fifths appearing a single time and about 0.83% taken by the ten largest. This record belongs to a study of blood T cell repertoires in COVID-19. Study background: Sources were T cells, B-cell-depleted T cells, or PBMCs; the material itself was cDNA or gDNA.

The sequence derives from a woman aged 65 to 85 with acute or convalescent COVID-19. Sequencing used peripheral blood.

The CDR3 is CASSLNPLRDRGHEQYF. The CDR3 DNA reads TGTGCCAGCAGCTTAAACCCCCTACGGGACAGGGGACACGAGCAGTACTTC. V usage is TRBV7-2 and J usage is TRBJ2-7, with 10 bases that match TRBD1. Germline assignment: CDR1 SGHTA and CDR2 FQGNSA. Losses at the gene ends were 2 bases for V and 5 bases for J; bases not matched to a gene: 12. The CDR3 runs to 17 residues.